The rows below give T cell receptor beta chains drawn from one sample of a study of CD8+ T cells in alopecia areata. This table comes from immunoSEQ multiplex PCR, and its TCRdb copy is limited to in-frame clones, with some not included. The profile shows more than 200,000 clones, 43% of them singletons. The sample here was CD4+ T cells sorted from blood, taken at roughly week 36, from a patient treated with tofacitinib. The receptors were gathered from a human donor with alopecia areata. CDR3s include the opening cysteine and the closing phenylalanine or tryptophan. The D gene is left open where the match is weak. Part of the rows lack a size; the others show once, few, many or a class for expanded clones.

j_call clone_size cdr3_length v_call d_call cdr3_aa cdr3_nt
TRBJ2-7 few 14 TRBV5-1 NA CASSLEGFSYEQYF TGCGCCAGCAGCTTGGAAGGATTCTCCTACGAGCAGTACTTC
TRBJ2-7 NA 18 TRBV9 TRBD2 CASSPSGYRAGVNYEQYF TGTGCCAGCAGCCCTTCAGGGTATCGGGCGGGAGTCAACTACGAGCAGTACTTC
TRBJ2-1 NA 15 TRBV7-2 TRBD2 CASTRPSGSINEQFF TGTGCCAGCACCCGTCCTAGCGGGAGCATTAATGAGCAGTTCTTC
TRBJ2-5 many 15 TRBV7-2 TRBD2 CASSNGLAGVETQYF TGTGCCAGCAGCAATGGACTAGCGGGAGTGGAGACCCAGTACTTC
TRBJ2-1 few 15 TRBV9 TRBD2 CASSSNSGNYNEQFF TGTGCCAGCAGTTCCAATAGCGGGAATTACAATGAGCAGTTCTTC
TRBJ2-1 few 11 TRBV5-1 TRBD1 CASSMTGQQFF TGCGCCAGCAGCATGACAGGGCAGCAGTTCTTC
TRBJ2-5 NA 15 TRBV7-9 TRBD2 CASSLLAGDWETQYF TGTGCCAGCAGTTTACTAGCGGGAGATTGGGAGACCCAGTACTTC
TRBJ1-2 NA 13 TRBV5-4 NA CASSLIGLHGYTF TGTGCCAGCAGCTTGATCGGTCTCCATGGCTACACCTTC
TRBJ1-1 NA 13 TRBV29-1 NA CSVDTARNTEAFF TGCAGCGTTGACACCGCCAGGAACACTGAAGCTTTCTTT
TRBJ2-4 NA 15 TRBV28 NA CASSSYALDGDIQYF TGTGCCAGCAGTTCCTACGCTCTCGATGGGGACATTCAGTACTTC
TRBJ2-7 few 13 TRBV7-8 TRBD1 CASSPGQPSEQYF TGTGCCAGCAGCCCGGGACAGCCTAGCGAGCAGTACTTC
TRBJ1-2 NA 14 TRBV6-6 NA CASSYSPGVGGYTF TGTGCCAGCAGTTACTCGCCAGGGGTGGGAGGCTACACCTTC
TRBJ1-2 NA 13 TRBV23-1 NA CAFRGGDEYGYTF TGCGCTTTTAGAGGGGGGGACGAATATGGCTACACCTTC
TRBJ2-5 NA 14 TRBV15 NA CATSRGRSQETQYF TGTGCCACCAGCAGAGGACGGAGCCAAGAGACCCAGTACTTC
TRBJ2-2 NA 15 TRBV9 TRBD2 CASKTGTSETGELFF TGTGCCAGCAAGACCGGGACTAGCGAGACCGGGGAGCTGTTTTTT
TRBJ1-2 NA 13 TRBV7-2 NA CASSLVGNYGYTF TGTGCCAGCAGCTTAGTTGGGAACTATGGCTACACCTTC
TRBJ2-7 NA 15 TRBV2 NA CASARTGSSSYEQYF TGTGCCAGCGCACGAACAGGCAGCAGCTCCTACGAGCAGTACTTC
TRBJ2-5 few 12 TRBV30 NA CAWSPRSETQYF TGTGCCTGGAGTCCCAGGTCGGAGACCCAGTACTTC
TRBJ1-1 many 12 TRBV7-6 NA CASVGLSTEAFF TGTGCCAGCGTCGGACTGAGCACTGAAGCTTTCTTT
TRBJ2-7 few 13 TRBV29-1 NA CSAGGTDQYEQYF TGCAGCGCCGGGGGGACAGATCAGTACGAGCAGTACTTC
TRBJ2-5 few 17 TRBV7-2 TRBD2 CASSLVASGRGQETQYF TGTGCCAGCAGCTTAGTTGCTAGCGGGAGAGGCCAAGAGACCCAGTACTTC
TRBJ2-7 NA 16 TRBV18 TRBD2 CASSPHWTSGSGEQYF TGTGCCAGCTCACCACATTGGACTAGCGGGAGTGGCGAGCAGTACTTC
TRBJ1-2 NA 13 TRBV6-5 NA CASRRVGNYGYTF TGTGCCTCGAGGAGGGTGGGTAACTATGGCTACACCTTC
TRBJ2-7 NA 16 TRBV28 TRBD2 CASNPTGLAGTYEQYF TGTGCCAGCAACCCTACGGGGCTAGCGGGGACCTACGAGCAGTACTTC
TRBJ1-5 few 18 TRBV6-1 NA CASSEYPTTSAWNQPQHF TGTGCCAGCAGTGAATACCCGACCACGTCGGCATGGAATCAGCCCCAGCATTTT
TRBJ2-7 NA 12 TRBV7-2 NA CASGRGSYEQYF TGTGCCAGCGGGAGAGGATCCTACGAGCAGTACTTC